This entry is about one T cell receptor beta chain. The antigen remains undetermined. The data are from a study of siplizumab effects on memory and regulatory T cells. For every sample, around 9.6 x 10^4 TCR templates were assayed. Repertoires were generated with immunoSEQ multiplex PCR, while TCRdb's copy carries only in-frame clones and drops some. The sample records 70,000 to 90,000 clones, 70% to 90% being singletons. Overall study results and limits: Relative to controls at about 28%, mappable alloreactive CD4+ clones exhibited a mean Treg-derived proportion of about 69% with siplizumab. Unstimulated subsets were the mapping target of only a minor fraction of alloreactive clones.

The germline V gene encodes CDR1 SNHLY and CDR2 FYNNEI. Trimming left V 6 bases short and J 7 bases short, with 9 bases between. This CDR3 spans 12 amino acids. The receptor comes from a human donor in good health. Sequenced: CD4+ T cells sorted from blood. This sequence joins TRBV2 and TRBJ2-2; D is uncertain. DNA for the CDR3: TGTGCCAGCAGCTTCGACATCGGGGAGCTGTTTTTT. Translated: CASSFDIGELFF.